This T cell receptor beta chain was identified during a study of response to subunit inactivated influenza vaccine. Each CDR3 protein gets one entry after TCRdb re-called the RT-PCR reads with MiXCR. The table shows some 570,000 distinct CDR3 sequences, with approximately 11% occurring only once. This clonotype occurred a few times. V was trimmed by 10 bases and J by 5 bases, leaving 4 bases between them. Per the germline V gene, CDR1 is LNHNV and CDR2 is YYDKDF (reference sequence). The CDR3 length is 9 residues. This same sample was also taken into another study, of T cells expressing NK-cell markers. As reported in that work: UMIs accompanied the 5'RACE template switching by which TCR beta cDNA was made. Dominance of the CD3+CD56-NKG2C+ fraction by these clonotypes also held in several donors.

The source material was PBMCs from blood, sampled on the day of vaccination. V gene TRBV15 combines with J gene TRBJ2-3; D is unclear. This clonotype was sampled from a man aged 50 to 59 who received an inactivated influenza vaccine. The CDR3 loop reads CAIRDTQYF. CDR3 bases: TGTGCCATCAGAGATACGCAGTATTTT. The full variable domain, in which reference TRBV15 and TRBJ2-3 provide the parts outside the CDR3, is DAMVIQNPRYQVTQFGKPVTLSCSQTLNHNVMYWYQQKSSQAPKLLFHYYDKDFNNEADTPDNFQSRRPNTSFCFLDIRSPGLGDTAMYLCAIRDTQYFGPGTRLTVL.